This T cell receptor beta chain was sequenced in a study of cytomegalovirus exposure and HLA in healthy donors. Each donor's status was that of a healthy bone marrow donor. The study's findings and limits: Investigators reported some 150 TCR beta chains as tied to cytomegalovirus. TCR association rates varied by HLA locus in a later analysis, with DRB1 highest and HLA-C lowest.

60 Vbeta and 13 Jbeta primers were used in PCR. In the source study's methods: Later reanalysis found about 78 million unique TCR beta chains, roughly 10 million of them shared. Only in-frame clones appear in the TCRdb table, and some are missing; sequencing was by immunoSEQ multiplex PCR. That table supplies the V and J calls and clone size; D and trimming were determined from the DNA. This table has about 130,000 clones, roughly 78% appearing once. As for this clone: Its antigen is as yet unknown.

Sequencing was carried out using PBMCs. This receptor was taken from a man aged 40-55 years in good health and CMV-seropositive.

CDR3 sequence (DNA): TGTGCCAGCAGTTACTCAGGGGTGAGGTTCGGGGAGCTGTTTTTT. It encodes CASSYSGVRFGELFF. The V and J genes are TRBV6-5 and TRBJ2-2; a possible D gene is TRBD1 (5 bases). The CDR3 covers 15 residues. The germline V gene encodes CDR1 MNHEY and CDR2 SVGAGI. Trimming left V 0 bases short and J 7 bases short, with 12 bases between.